This is a list of T cell receptor beta chains from one sample in a study of Graves' ophthalmopathy and Graves' hyperthyroidism. From the multiplex PCR reads, TCRdb called clonotypes with MiXCR, one entry per CDR3 protein. The sample yields over a million distinct CDR3 sequences, 35% to 40% seen once. The sample was peripheral blood or thyroid tissue (not recorded which). Receptor source: an adult man with Graves' hyperthyroidism. The CDR3 runs from the conserved cysteine through the conserved F or W. D genes are given only for firm matches. The size entry is marked missing in some rows and otherwise reads once, few, many or a size class.

>TRBJ2-7|TRBV15|-|-
CATSSFQGRTYEQYF
TGTGCCACCAGCAGTTTTCAGGGTAGGACCTACGAGCAGTACTTC
>TRBJ1-2|TRBV7-9|few|-
CASSHNSETYGYTF
TGTGCCAGCAGCCATAACTCCGAGACCTATGGCTACACCTTC
>TRBJ1-2|TRBV15|-|TRBD1
CATSRPDRGGGYTF
TGTGCCACCAGCAGGCCGGACAGGGGGGGCGGCTACACCTTC
>TRBJ2-7|TRBV7-2|few|TRBD2
CASSVRLAGGPLSTYEQYF
TGTGCCAGCAGCGTTCGACTAGCGGGTGGACCCCTATCTACCTACGAGCAGTACTTC
>TRBJ2-3|TRBV25-1|-|TRBD2
CASSTQRGTESDTQYF
TGTGCCAGCAGCACCCAGCGGGGGACGGAATCAGATACGCAGTATTTT
>TRBJ1-5|TRBV10-2|few|-
CASSEPDSGGPQHF
TGCGCCAGCAGTGAGCCGGACAGCGGGGGGCCCCAGCATTTT
>TRBJ2-7|TRBV5-6|-|-
CASSLYISYEQYF
TGTGCCAGCAGCTTGTACATCTCCTACGAGCAGTACTTC
>TRBJ1-2|TRBV28|-|-
CAVRYGGYTF
TGTGCTGTCCGTTATGGTGGCTACACCTTC
>TRBJ1-2|TRBV29-1|many|TRBD1
CSAGQGEPYYGYTF
TGCAGCGCGGGACAGGGGGAACCTTACTATGGCTACACCTTC
>TRBJ1-2|TRBV25-1|-|-
CASKDSGSYGYTF
TGTGCCAGCAAAGATTCGGGGTCTTATGGCTACACCTTC